These T cell receptor beta chains were read from a single sample in a study of EBV T-cell therapy then PD-1 blockade in nasopharyngeal carcinoma. Their antigens remain unidentified. Sequencing used immunoSEQ multiplex PCR; TCRdb keeps in-frame clones, though not all of them. Here the sample spans over 20,000 clones, about 80% being singletons. The specimen was CD8+ T cells from blood, collected at roughly day 250 from a patient whose treatment included autologous EBV-specific T cells and nivolumab. The receptor set was obtained from a man aged 40-55 years with nasopharyngeal carcinoma. Each CDR3 is given with its conserved first and last residue. A D gene is named only where the DNA matches it firmly. Not all rows give a size; the values are once, few, many and, for expanded clones, a class.

j_call: TRBJ1-2
d_call: TRBD1
v_call: TRBV27
cdr3_length: 14
clone_size: NA
cdr3_aa: CASKYSGGIYGYTF
cdr3_nt: TGTGCCAGCAAATACTCAGGGGGCATCTATGGCTACACCTTC

j_call: TRBJ1-4
d_call: NA
v_call: TRBV6-5
cdr3_length: 15
clone_size: large
cdr3_aa: CASSQSSGGNEKLFF
cdr3_nt: TGTGCCAGCAGCCAGTCGTCCGGGGGTAATGAAAAACTGTTTTTT

j_call: TRBJ2-3
d_call: TRBD2
v_call: TRBV2
cdr3_length: 15
clone_size: once
cdr3_aa: CASPSLAGGTDTQYF
cdr3_nt: TGTGCCAGCCCGTCGCTAGCGGGGGGGACAGATACGCAGTATTTT

j_call: TRBJ1-2
d_call: TRBD1
v_call: TRBV7-9
cdr3_length: 13
clone_size: NA
cdr3_aa: CASSLGTGGGYTF
cdr3_nt: TGTGCCAGCAGCCTGGGGACAGGTGGGGGCTACACCTTC

j_call: TRBJ2-7
d_call: TRBD1
v_call: TRBV6-5
cdr3_length: 16
clone_size: NA
cdr3_aa: CASSYDSMQGAYEQYF
cdr3_nt: TGTGCCAGCAGTTACGACTCGATGCAGGGGGCCTACGAGCAGTACTTC

j_call: TRBJ1-1
d_call: TRBD1
v_call: TRBV2
cdr3_length: 17
clone_size: few
cdr3_aa: CASSGNRGRTMNTEAFF
cdr3_nt: TGTGCCAGCAGTGGAAACAGGGGGCGGACCATGAACACTGAAGCTTTCTTT

j_call: TRBJ1-3
d_call: NA
v_call: TRBV15
cdr3_length: 14
clone_size: once
cdr3_aa: CATSRVSSGNTIYF
cdr3_nt: TGTGCCACCAGCAGAGTTTCCTCTGGAAACACCATATATTTT

j_call: TRBJ1-2
d_call: NA
v_call: TRBV19
cdr3_length: 14
clone_size: NA
cdr3_aa: CASSKTTSGNGYTF
cdr3_nt: TGTGCCAGTAGTAAAACCACGTCTGGGAATGGCTACACCTTC

j_call: TRBJ1-1
d_call: NA
v_call: TRBV30
cdr3_length: 12
clone_size: NA
cdr3_aa: CAWSPTGTEAFF
cdr3_nt: TGTGCCTGGAGTCCCACAGGGACTGAAGCTTTCTTT

j_call: TRBJ2-3
d_call: TRBD2
v_call: TRBV6-5
cdr3_length: 15
clone_size: once
cdr3_aa: CASSPTSGGAGTQYF
cdr3_nt: TGTGCCAGCAGTCCCACTAGCGGGGGGGCGGGGACGCAGTATTTT

j_call: TRBJ2-3
d_call: TRBD1
v_call: TRBV6-6
cdr3_length: 15
clone_size: NA
cdr3_aa: CASSYVTGGPDTQYF
cdr3_nt: TGTGCCAGCAGTTACGTGACAGGGGGCCCAGATACGCAGTATTTT

j_call: TRBJ2-7
d_call: NA
v_call: TRBV6-2/TRBV6-3
cdr3_length: 15
clone_size: NA
cdr3_aa: CASSYWGTRPDEQYF
cdr3_nt: TGTGCCAGCAGTTACTGGGGGACCCGGCCGGACGAGCAGTACTTC

j_call: TRBJ2-3
d_call: TRBD1
v_call: TRBV7-6
cdr3_length: 15
clone_size: NA
cdr3_aa: CASSFRGRIADTQYF
cdr3_nt: TGTGCCAGCAGCTTTAGGGGGCGTATCGCAGATACGCAGTATTTT

j_call: TRBJ1-1
d_call: TRBD1
v_call: TRBV6-5
cdr3_length: 15
clone_size: NA
cdr3_aa: CASSNGQGAYSEAFF
cdr3_nt: TGTGCCAGCTCTAATGGACAGGGGGCTTACTCTGAAGCTTTCTTT

j_call: TRBJ1-1
d_call: NA
v_call: TRBV27
cdr3_length: 14
clone_size: NA
cdr3_aa: CASSLSPVNTEAFF
cdr3_nt: TGTGCCAGCAGTTTATCCCCGGTTAACACTGAAGCTTTCTTT

j_call: TRBJ1-5
d_call: NA
v_call: TRBV7-9
cdr3_length: 13
clone_size: few
cdr3_aa: CASSPQGDQPQHF
cdr3_nt: TGTGCCAGCAGTCCGCAGGGAGATCAGCCCCAGCATTTT

j_call: TRBJ1-6
d_call: NA
v_call: TRBV14
cdr3_length: 16
clone_size: NA
cdr3_aa: CASSQDSTVYNSPLHF
cdr3_nt: TGTGCCAGCAGCCAAGATAGCACCGTGTATAATTCACCCCTCCACTTT

j_call: TRBJ1-1
d_call: TRBD1
v_call: TRBV24-1
cdr3_length: 14
clone_size: NA
cdr3_aa: CATSAGTGRTEAFF
cdr3_nt: TGTGCCACCAGTGCAGGGACAGGGAGGACTGAAGCTTTCTTT

j_call: TRBJ1-6
d_call: NA
v_call: TRBV18
cdr3_length: 14
clone_size: NA
cdr3_aa: CASANGQVNSPLHF
cdr3_nt: TGTGCCAGCGCAAACGGCCAGGTGAATTCACCCCTCCACTTT

j_call: TRBJ1-5
d_call: TRBD1
v_call: TRBV4-1
cdr3_length: 15
clone_size: NA
cdr3_aa: CASSQGTGNNQPQHF
cdr3_nt: TGCGCCAGCAGCCAAGGGACAGGGAACAATCAGCCCCAGCATTTT

j_call: TRBJ2-3
d_call: TRBD2
v_call: TRBV6-4
cdr3_length: 15
clone_size: NA
cdr3_aa: CASSDGLAGTDTQYF
cdr3_nt: TGTGCCAGCAGTGACGGACTAGCGGGGACAGATACGCAGTATTTT

j_call: TRBJ2-7
d_call: NA
v_call: TRBV4-1
cdr3_length: 13
clone_size: NA
cdr3_aa: CASSQARSHEQYF
cdr3_nt: TGCGCCAGCAGCCAGGCAAGGAGCCACGAGCAGTACTTC

j_call: TRBJ1-6
d_call: TRBD1
v_call: TRBV19
cdr3_length: 16
clone_size: NA
cdr3_aa: CASSIVPTGPNSPLHF
cdr3_nt: TGTGCCAGTAGTATAGTCCCGACAGGGCCGAATTCACCCCTCCACTTT

j_call: TRBJ2-7
d_call: TRBD1
v_call: TRBV2
cdr3_length: 16
clone_size: NA
cdr3_aa: CASTPRGDRGLGEQYF
cdr3_nt: TGTGCCAGCACCCCCCGGGGAGACAGGGGGCTCGGTGAGCAGTACTTC

j_call: TRBJ1-6
d_call: NA
v_call: TRBV2
cdr3_length: 12
clone_size: NA
cdr3_aa: CASSEARGALHF
cdr3_nt: TGTGCCAGCAGTGAAGCGCGGGGAGCCCTCCACTTT

j_call: TRBJ2-2
d_call: TRBD2
v_call: TRBV7-9
cdr3_length: 16
clone_size: NA
cdr3_aa: CASTTGLAVNTGELFF
cdr3_nt: TGTGCCAGCACCACGGGACTAGCGGTAAACACCGGGGAGCTGTTTTTT

j_call: TRBJ2-3
d_call: NA
v_call: TRBV2
cdr3_length: 14
clone_size: NA
cdr3_aa: CASSAGALRDTQYF
cdr3_nt: TGTGCCAGCAGTGCCGGTGCCCTAAGGGATACGCAGTATTTT

j_call: TRBJ2-1
d_call: NA
v_call: TRBV7-9
cdr3_length: 13
clone_size: once
cdr3_aa: CASSLQGYNEQFF
cdr3_nt: TGTGCCAGCAGCTTGCAGGGGTACAATGAGCAGTTCTTC

j_call: TRBJ1-5
d_call: NA
v_call: TRBV6-2/TRBV6-3
cdr3_length: 14
clone_size: NA
cdr3_aa: CASSPLESNQPQHF
cdr3_nt: TGTGCCAGCAGCCCCTTGGAGAGCAATCAGCCCCAGCATTTT

j_call: TRBJ2-2
d_call: NA
v_call: TRBV30
cdr3_length: 15
clone_size: NA
cdr3_aa: CAWSLGGSDTGELFF
cdr3_nt: TGTGCCTGGAGTTTGGGGGGATCCGACACCGGGGAGCTGTTTTTT

j_call: TRBJ2-5
d_call: NA
v_call: TRBV7-9
cdr3_length: 15
clone_size: NA
cdr3_aa: CASSLGLGAEETQYF
cdr3_nt: TGTGCCAGCAGCTTAGGGCTGGGGGCGGAGGAGACCCAGTACTTC

j_call: TRBJ2-7
d_call: TRBD1
v_call: TRBV9
cdr3_length: 14
clone_size: NA
cdr3_aa: CASSPLTGGYEQYF
cdr3_nt: TGTGCCAGCAGCCCCCTGACAGGGGGCTACGAGCAGTACTTC

j_call: TRBJ2-7
d_call: NA
v_call: TRBV5-4
cdr3_length: 14
clone_size: NA
cdr3_aa: CASSLFWGNAEQYF
cdr3_nt: TGTGCCAGCAGCTTATTCTGGGGGAACGCCGAGCAGTACTTC

j_call: TRBJ2-3
d_call: NA
v_call: TRBV9
cdr3_length: 11
clone_size: NA
cdr3_aa: CASSPGPTQYF
cdr3_nt: TGTGCCAGCAGCCCCGGGCCAACGCAGTATTTT

j_call: TRBJ2-3
d_call: NA
v_call: TRBV7-2
cdr3_length: 14
clone_size: NA
cdr3_aa: CASSLAGRADTQYF
cdr3_nt: TGTGCCAGCAGCTTAGCAGGCAGAGCAGATACGCAGTATTTT

j_call: TRBJ2-7
d_call: NA
v_call: TRBV7-6
cdr3_length: 15
clone_size: NA
cdr3_aa: CASSLDAGGGYEQYF
cdr3_nt: TGTGCCAGCAGCTTAGACGCAGGGGGAGGCTACGAGCAGTACTTC

j_call: TRBJ1-6
d_call: TRBD1
v_call: TRBV3-1/TRBV3-2
cdr3_length: 15
clone_size: NA
cdr3_aa: CASSQAGQANSPLHF
cdr3_nt: TGTGCCAGCAGCCAAGCTGGACAGGCGAATTCACCCCTCCACTTT

j_call: TRBJ2-2
d_call: NA
v_call: TRBV25-1
cdr3_length: 17
clone_size: NA
cdr3_aa: CASSEPRGETNTGELFF
cdr3_nt: TGTGCCAGCAGTGAACCCCGGGGAGAGACGAACACCGGGGAGCTGTTTTTT

j_call: TRBJ2-3
d_call: TRBD1
v_call: TRBV2
cdr3_length: 10
clone_size: NA
cdr3_aa: CASLGQGGYF
cdr3_nt: TGTGCCAGCTTGGGACAGGGGGGGTATTTT

j_call: TRBJ2-1
d_call: TRBD1
v_call: TRBV27
cdr3_length: 12
clone_size: few
cdr3_aa: CASRQGYNEQFF
cdr3_nt: TGTGCCAGCAGACAGGGGTACAATGAGCAGTTCTTC

j_call: TRBJ2-1
d_call: NA
v_call: TRBV19
cdr3_length: 12
clone_size: once
cdr3_aa: CAIRGPMNEQFF
cdr3_nt: TGTGCCATCAGGGGACCTATGAATGAGCAGTTCTTC

j_call: TRBJ1-2
d_call: TRBD1
v_call: TRBV7-9
cdr3_length: 15
clone_size: NA
cdr3_aa: CASSLDDRGDYGYTF
cdr3_nt: TGTGCCAGCAGCTTAGATGACAGGGGCGACTATGGCTACACCTTC

j_call: TRBJ1-2
d_call: NA
v_call: TRBV5-1
cdr3_length: 13
clone_size: NA
cdr3_aa: CASSLTGDYGYTF
cdr3_nt: TGCGCCAGCAGCTTGACGGGAGACTATGGCTACACCTTC

j_call: TRBJ2-2
d_call: NA
v_call: TRBV7-9
cdr3_length: 14
clone_size: few
cdr3_aa: CASSFRGNTGELFF
cdr3_nt: TGTGCCAGCAGTTTTCGAGGGAACACCGGGGAGCTGTTTTTT

j_call: TRBJ2-7
d_call: NA
v_call: TRBV15
cdr3_length: 15
clone_size: NA
cdr3_aa: CATSRSRDGGRGQYF
cdr3_nt: TGTGCCACCAGCAGGTCCCGGGACGGGGGTAGGGGGCAGTACTTC

j_call: TRBJ2-3
d_call: NA
v_call: TRBV28
cdr3_length: 11
clone_size: NA
cdr3_aa: CASSFWDTQYF
cdr3_nt: TGTGCCAGCAGTTTTTGGGATACGCAGTATTTT

j_call: TRBJ2-2
d_call: NA
v_call: TRBV27
cdr3_length: 14
clone_size: NA
cdr3_aa: CASSVSGNAGELFF
cdr3_nt: TGTGCCAGCAGTGTCTCAGGGAATGCCGGGGAGCTGTTTTTT

j_call: TRBJ1-3
d_call: NA
v_call: TRBV6-1
cdr3_length: 15
clone_size: few
cdr3_aa: CASSEVGEGGNTIYF
cdr3_nt: TGTGCCAGCAGTGAGGTCGGGGAAGGAGGAAACACCATATATTTT

j_call: TRBJ1-6
d_call: TRBD1
v_call: TRBV19
cdr3_length: 15
clone_size: once
cdr3_aa: CASSIDQGAYSPLHF
cdr3_nt: TGTGCCAGTAGTATTGATCAGGGGGCTTATTCACCCCTCCACTTT

j_call: TRBJ2-7
d_call: NA
v_call: TRBV6-5
cdr3_length: 13
clone_size: NA
cdr3_aa: CASSSLIPYEQYF
cdr3_nt: TGTGCCAGCAGTTCCCTCATCCCCTACGAGCAGTACTTC

j_call: TRBJ2-3
d_call: NA
v_call: TRBV6-4
cdr3_length: 13
clone_size: NA
cdr3_aa: CASSGGDTDTQYF
cdr3_nt: TGTGCCAGCAGTGGTGGGGACACAGATACGCAGTATTTT

j_call: TRBJ2-1
d_call: NA
v_call: TRBV5-4
cdr3_length: 14
clone_size: NA
cdr3_aa: CASSPAGEYNEQFF
cdr3_nt: TGTGCCAGCAGCCCAGCAGGGGAGTACAATGAGCAGTTCTTC